A single sample gave rise to the 28 T cell receptor beta chains below, sequenced in a study of blood T cell repertoires in COVID-19. Produced via immunoSEQ multiplex PCR; TCRdb's table is partial and in-frame only. The table records 300,000 to 400,000 clones, roughly 86% of them present only once. The sample consisted of peripheral blood. These receptors were collected from a man aged 30-40 years with COVID-19, enrolled during active disease.

This clone was picked up one time. A read error may produce the germline difference seen at one junction end. The J gene is TRBJ2-7, the V gene TRBV7-2, with D possibly being TRBD1 (5 bases). CDR1 and CDR2 (germline): SGHTA, FQGNSA. The CDR3 has 13 amino acids. CDR3 sequence: CASSFDRSYQQYF. In DNA form, the CDR3 reads TGTGCCAGCAGTTTCGACAGATCCTACCAGCAGTACTTC.

The gene calls are TRBV3-1 (or the pseudogene TRBV3-2) and TRBJ1-1; 7 positions agree with TRBD1. Losses at the gene ends were 3 bases for V and 5 bases for J; bases not matched to a gene: 6. From germline, CDR1 is LGHDT and CDR2 YNNKEL (reference sequence). CDR3 size: 14 residues. CDR3 amino acids: CASSHWTGGTEAFF. Written as DNA, the CDR3 is TGTGCCAGCAGCCACTGGACAGGTGGGACTGAAGCTTTCTTT.

This clone occurred a few times. The rearrangement joins TRBV27 to TRBJ1-6, with 8 bases lining up with TRBD1. There are 14 residues in the CDR3. Germline trimming cut 6 bases from V and 7 bases from J; bases unmatched to any gene: 5. Germline V lookup: CDR1 MNHEY, CDR2 SMNVEV (reference sequence). For the CDR3, the DNA is TGTGCCAGCAGCGGGGACAGGCGGAATTCACCCCTCCACTTT. This sequence encodes CASSGDRRNSPLHF.

This clone was observed a few times. J is TRBJ1-3 and V is TRBV29-1; D is possibly TRBD1 (5 bases). V was trimmed by 2 bases and J by 0 bases, leaving 8 bases between them. Germline V gives CDR1 SQVTM, CDR2 ANQGSEA. There are 14 residues in the CDR3. Here the CDR3 DNA reads TGCAGCGTTGAAACAGGTGCCTCTGGAAACACCATATATTTT. Protein product: CSVETGASGNTIYF.

The chain couples TRBV12-5 to TRBJ1-1; D perhaps matches TRBD1 (5 bases). In germline, CDR1 is LGHNT, CDR2 FRNRAP. The V gene lost 3 bases and the J gene lost 6 bases, with 11 bases spanning the gap. This CDR3 spans 13 amino acids. The CDR3 DNA reads as TGTGCTAGTGGTTTTGGACCCAGGGCTGAAGCTTTCTTT. Translation gives CASGFGPRAEAFF.

V gene TRBV5-6 combines with J gene TRBJ2-1, with a tentative D call TRBD1 (7 bases). The germline V gene encodes CDR1 SGHDT and CDR2 YYEEEE. V was clipped by 0 bases and J by 3 bases, with 13 bases between them. The CDR3 sequence is 16 residues long. The CDR3 reads CASSLASGGYYNEQFF. The CDR3 nucleotides read TGTGCCAGCAGCTTGGCTTCAGGGGGGTACTACAATGAGCAGTTCTTC. Combining the CDR3 with reference TRBV5-6 and TRBJ2-1 gives the whole variable domain DAGVTQSPTHLIKTRGQQVTLRCSPKSGHDTVSWYQQALGQGPQFIFQYYEEEERQRGNFPDRFSGHQFPNYSSELNVNALLLGDSALYLCASSLASGGYYNEQFFGPGTRLTVL.

This clone occurred once. V usage is TRBV29-1 and J usage is TRBJ2-1, with TRBD2 matching over 14 bases. Germline-derived CDR1 and CDR2 are SQVTM and ANQGSEA. The CDR3 sequence is 18 residues long. Trimming at V came to 4 bases and at J to 1 base, leaving 9 bases not matched to a gene. The CDR3 DNA reads as TGCAGCGTTGGACCGGGACTAGCGGGAGCAGGTTCCTACAATGAGCAGTTCTTC. This codes for CSVGPGLAGAGSYNEQFF.

The V and J genes are TRBV3-1 (or the pseudogene TRBV3-2) and TRBJ2-7; TRBD1 matches 7 bases. The CDR3 is made up of 14 amino acids. V shed 6 bases and J 4 bases; nucleotides not matched to a gene: 9. Germline V gives CDR1 LGHDT, CDR2 YNNKEL (reference sequence). This CDR3 reads CASSMGQILYEQYF. The CDR3 nucleotides read TGTGCCAGCAGTATGGGACAGATCCTTTACGAGCAGTACTTC.

This chain links TRBV5-1 with TRBJ2-5; TRBD2 agrees at 8 bases. The trim removed 0 bases at V and 5 bases at J, leaving 3 bases unmatched. CDR1 and CDR2 (germline): SGHRS, YFSETQ. This CDR3 contains 14 residues. The CDR3 DNA reads as TGCGCCAGCAGCTTGGTTGGCGGGGGGGAGACCCAGTACTTC. This codes for CASSLVGGGETQYF.

The table lists this clone with a few counts. CDR3 DNA sequence: TGTGCCAGCAGTTTACAGGGGGCTTTTGAAAAACTGTTTTTT. Translated, it gives CASSLQGAFEKLFF. The genes are TRBV27 and TRBJ1-4; 8 positions agree with TRBD1. There are 14 residues in the CDR3. V trimming: 2 bases; J trimming: 7 bases; junction bases outside the gene matches: 3. Germline lookup yields CDR1 MNHEY and CDR2 SMNVEV (reference sequence).

This chain links TRBV5-4 with TRBJ2-1; 9 positions match TRBD1. The CDR3 spans 15 residues. V was clipped by 4 bases and J by 8 bases; unmatched bases: 10. The germline V gene encodes CDR1 SGHNT and CDR2 YYREEE (reference sequence). The CDR3 bases are TGTGCCAGCAGCCTAACAGGGGGCGTTCGGGATGAGCAGTTCTTC. It specifies CASSLTGGVRDEQFF.

The chain recombines TRBV21-1 with TRBJ2-5; TRBD1 was called by the table and not checked on the DNA. TRBV21-1 is reported as a pseudogene. The CDR3 has 16 amino acids. The DNA for the CDR3 is TGTGCCAGCAGCAAAGAATGGGACAGGGTGGAGGAGACCCAGTACTTC. Translating gives CASSKEWDRVEETQYF.

This clone was seen a handful of times. The V and J genes are TRBV7-2 and TRBJ1-5; the match to TRBD1 covers 8 bases. V lost 4 bases to trimming and J lost 1 base; unmatched junction nucleotides: 6. Germline lookup yields CDR1 SGHTA and CDR2 FQGNSA. The CDR3 is 16 amino acids. DNA of the CDR3: TGTGCCAGCAGCTCCAGACAGGGGATGAGCAATCAGCCCCAGCATTTT. Translation gives CASSSRQGMSNQPQHF.

This chain links TRBV6-5 with TRBJ1-2; 10 bases agree with TRBD1. CDR1 MNHEY and CDR2 SVGAGI come from the germline V gene. CDR3 length: 14 amino acids. V lost 4 bases and J lost 8; bases outside the gene matches: 7. The CDR3 here is CASSSGQGIQGYTF. The CDR3 DNA follows: TGTGCCAGCAGTTCGGGACAGGGGATTCAGGGCTACACCTTC.

This clone was counted only a few times. This chain joins TRBV7-9 and TRBJ2-7; D call uncertain. Germline V lookup: CDR1 SEHNR, CDR2 FQNEAQ (reference sequence). Between the trimmed V and J ends, which lost 3 bases and 7 bases, there was a span of 10 bases. The CDR3 consists of 12 residues. This CDR3 is CASSFPSFEQYF. CDR3 DNA sequence: TGTGCCAGCAGCTTCCCCTCCTTTGAGCAGTACTTC.

The gene calls are TRBV9 and TRBJ2-5; D might be TRBD2 (6 bases). CDR3 length: 15 residues. Looked up from germline, CDR1 is SGDLS and CDR2 is YYNGEE. Trimming removed 0 bases at V and 5 bases at J, with 14 bases between. CDR3 region: CASSVGGGPRETQYF. CDR3 DNA: TGTGCCAGCAGCGTAGGAGGAGGGCCGCGCGAGACCCAGTACTTC. The variable domain in full, with the rest retrieved from reference TRBV9 and TRBJ2-5, is DSGVTQTPKHLITATGQRVTLRCSPRSGDLSVYWYQQSLDQGLQFLIQYYNGEERAKGNILERFSAQQFPDLHSELNLSSLELGDSALYFCASSVGGGPRETQYFGPGTRLLVL.

Regarding this clone: The same CDR3 arises from other DNA sequences in this sample as well. The V gene is TRBV27, the J gene TRBJ1-6, with TRBD1 identical over 7 bases. The CDR3 has 14 amino acids. The ends lost 5 bases at V and 6 bases at J; junction bases unmatched: 4. Germline CDR1 and CDR2: MNHEY and SMNVEV (reference sequence). The CDR3 sequence: CASSPGTANSPLHF. The DNA for the CDR3 is TGTGCCAGCAGTCCGGGGACAGCTAATTCACCCCTCCACTTT.

The chain employs TRBV10-3 and TRBJ1-1; 9 bases map to TRBD1. The germline CDR1 and CDR2 sequences are ENHRY and SYGVKD. Trimming cost V 2 bases and J 2 bases; bases outside gene matches: 9. The CDR3 covers 17 residues. The CDR3 here is CAISEGGTGHGNTEAFF. The CDR3 bases are TGTGCCATCAGTGAGGGGGGGACAGGGCACGGAAACACTGAAGCTTTCTTT.

CDR3 in amino acids: CAISDSRGRGQSNHEQYF. CDR3 bases: TGTGCCATCAGTGATAGTCGGGGGCGGGGGCAGAGTAACCACGAGCAGTACTTC. The chain couples TRBV10-3 to TRBJ2-7; the D gene is possibly TRBD2 (7 bases). The CDR3 consists of 18 residues. The germline CDR1 and CDR2 sequences are ENHRY and SYGVKD. V gave up 3 bases and J gave up 5 bases, with 26 bases separating them.

The chain uses TRBV19 and TRBJ2-1; 9 bases match TRBD1. Germline V gives CDR1 LNHDA, CDR2 SQIVND (reference sequence). The junction had 15 bases not matched to a gene; V was cut back by 5 bases and J by 10 bases. This CDR3 is built from 16 residues. In DNA form, the CDR3 reads TGTGCCAGTAGTCTTCGGACAGGGGCCCAATCTAGCGAGCAGTTCTTC. Its protein product is CASSLRTGAQSSEQFF. The full variable domain, completed using reference TRBV19 and TRBJ2-1, is DGGITQSPKYLFRKEGQNVTLSCEQNLNHDAMYWYRQDPGQGLRLIYYSQIVNDFQKGDIAEGYSVSREKKESFPLTVTSAQKNPTAFYLCASSLRTGAQSSEQFFGPGTRLTVL.

V gene TRBV28 combines with J gene TRBJ2-4; D remains ambiguous. The germline V gene encodes CDR1 MDHEN and CDR2 SYDVKM. The CDR3 spans 15 residues. V shed 5 bases and J shed 1 base, with 12 bases lying between them. CDR3 in amino acids: CASSTHVTAKNIQYF. The CDR3 region has the DNA TGTGCCAGCAGTACACACGTTACGGCCAAAAACATTCAGTACTTC. Looking up the rest from reference TRBV28 and TRBJ2-4 gives the full variable domain: DVKVTQSSRYLVKRTGEKVFLECVQDMDHENMFWYRQDPGLGLRLIYFSYDVKMKEKGDIPEGYSVSREKKERFSLILESASTNQTSMYLCASSTHVTAKNIQYFGAGTRLSVL.

This sequence joins TRBV4-3 and TRBJ1-1; D is unclear. The germline V and J ends were trimmed by 3 bases and 4 bases, with 18 bases remaining between them. The germline V gene has CDR1 LGHNA and CDR2 YSLEER. The CDR3 runs to 16 residues. In DNA form, the CDR3 reads TGCGCCAGCAGCCAGGGCGTAGCGGACTGGAGCACTGAAGCTTTCTTT. It yields the protein CASSQGVADWSTEAFF.

The rearrangement uses TRBV28 and TRBJ2-1, with 8 bases that match TRBD1. The length of the CDR3 is 16 residues. The J segment lost 2 bases and the V segment lost 3 bases, leaving 6 bases of the junction unmatched. Per the germline V gene, CDR1 is MDHEN and CDR2 is SYDVKM. As DNA, the CDR3 is TGTGCCAGCAGTTTGCCCGGACAGGGAACCTACAATGAGCAGTTCTTC. Residues: CASSLPGQGTYNEQFF.

The rearrangement links TRBV19 to TRBJ2-2; 10 bases are a match to TRBD1. The V segment lost 4 bases and the J segment 6 bases; nucleotides outside the gene matches: 8. This CDR3 region has 16 residues. Germline V gene sequence: CDR1 LNHDA, CDR2 SQIVND (reference sequence). CDR3 bases: TGTGCCAGTAGTACCCTCGGGGACAGGGGCCCCGGGGAGCTGTTTTTT. This gives the protein CASSTLGDRGPGELFF.

V gene TRBV29-1 combines with J gene TRBJ1-4; 8 bases are shared with TRBD1. Trimming at V came to 7 bases and at J to 0 bases, leaving 4 bases not matched to a gene. The germline V gene encodes CDR1 SQVTM and CDR2 ANQGSEA. The CDR3 is made up of 14 amino acids. CDR3 in amino acids: CSAEGQATNEKLFF. CDR3 nucleotides: TGCAGCGCCGAGGGACAGGCAACTAATGAAAAACTGTTTTTT.

The genes are TRBV7-8 and TRBJ1-5; 7 bases line up with TRBD1. The length of the CDR3 is 15 residues. Germline V gives CDR1 SGHVS, CDR2 FQNEAQ. The V gene end was trimmed by 5 bases and the J gene end by 5 bases; junction bases not matched to a gene: 9. DNA of the CDR3: TGTGCCAGCAGCAGCATAGACAGGGATTATCAGCCCCAGCATTTT. This sequence encodes CASSSIDRDYQPQHF.

This chain uses TRBV2 with TRBJ2-5; possible D gene TRBD2, 7 bases. The CDR3 totals 13 residues. Per the germline V gene, CDR1 is SNHLY and CDR2 is FYNNEI. Trimming took 7 bases from V and 4 from J, leaving 13 bases between them. The CDR3 DNA is TGTGCCAGCAACCGGGGGGCCGGAGAGACCCAGTACTTC. Encoded protein: CASNRGAGETQYF.

The V gene is TRBV23-1, the J gene TRBJ1-1; a weak D match, TRBD1 (6 bases). TRBV23-1 is filed as an ORF, its function uncertain. The CDR3 contains 13 residues. Deletions cut 3 bases from V and 5 bases from J, with 10 bases between. CDR3 sequence: CASSHPTGTEAFF. CDR3 DNA: TGCGCCAGCAGTCACCCCACAGGGACTGAAGCTTTCTTT.